This TCR beta chain was sequenced during a study of blood T cell repertoires in COVID-19. Study-wide background: Sample material is recorded as cDNA or gDNA derived from T cells, B-cell-depleted T cells, or PBMCs.

The data were produced by immunoSEQ multiplex PCR, yet TCRdb's version contains in-frame clones alone and is incomplete. This table has around 140,000 clones, 81% appearing once. Trimming shortened V by 3 bases and J by 2 bases, and 9 bases separated the two germline ends. Germline V gene sequence: CDR1 WNHNN, CDR2 SYGVQD (reference sequence). The CDR3 spans 14 residues. The receptor's source is a woman between 55 and 75 years old with active or convalescent COVID-19. The J gene is TRBJ2-3, the V gene TRBV10-1, with D perhaps TRBD1 (5 bases). The specimen was peripheral blood. CDR3 sequence: CASSDEDNTDTQYF. For the CDR3, the DNA is TGCGCCAGCAGTGATGAGGACAACACAGATACGCAGTATTTT.